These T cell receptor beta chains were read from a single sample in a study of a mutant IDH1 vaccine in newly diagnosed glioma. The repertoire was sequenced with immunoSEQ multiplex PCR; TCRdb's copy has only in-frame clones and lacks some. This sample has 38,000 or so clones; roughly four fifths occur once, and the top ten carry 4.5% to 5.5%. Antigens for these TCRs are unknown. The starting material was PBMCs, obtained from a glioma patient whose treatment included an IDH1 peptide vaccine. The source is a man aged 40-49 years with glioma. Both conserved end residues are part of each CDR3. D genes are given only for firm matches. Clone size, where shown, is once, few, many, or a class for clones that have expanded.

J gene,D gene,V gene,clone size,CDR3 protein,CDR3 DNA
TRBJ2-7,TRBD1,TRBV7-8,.,CASSRDRGGEQYF,TGTGCCAGCAGCCGGGACAGGGGTGGAGAGCAGTACTTC
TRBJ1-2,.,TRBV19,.,CASSIDSSTNLYGYTF,TGTGCCAGTAGTATAGACTCCTCAACCAACCTCTATGGCTACACCTTC
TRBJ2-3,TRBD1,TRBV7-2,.,CASSSQGTDTQYF,TGTGCCAGCAGCTCACAGGGGACAGATACGCAGTATTTT
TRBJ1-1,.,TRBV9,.,CASSVNILNTEAFF,TGTGCCAGCAGCGTGAACATATTGAACACTGAAGCTTTCTTT
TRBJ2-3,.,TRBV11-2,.,CASSLEGYSTDTQYF,TGTGCCAGCAGCTTGGAGGGCTACTCCACAGATACGCAGTATTTT
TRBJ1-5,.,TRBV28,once,CATSRVSQPQHF,TGTGCCACTTCCAGGGTCAGTCAGCCCCAGCATTTT
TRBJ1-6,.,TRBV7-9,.,CASDGAPNSPLHF,TGTGCCAGCGACGGAGCCCCAAATTCACCCCTCCACTTT
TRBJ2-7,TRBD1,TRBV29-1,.,CSVDRTGRGRSSEQYF,TGCAGCGTTGATAGGACAGGGCGAGGAAGGTCCAGCGAGCAGTACTTC
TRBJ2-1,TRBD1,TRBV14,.,CASTQGSSSYNEQFF,TGTGCCAGCACACAGGGGTCGAGCTCCTACAATGAGCAGTTCTTC
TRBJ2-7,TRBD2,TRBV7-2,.,CASSLGGKAYEQYF,TGTGCCAGCAGCTTGGGGGGGAAGGCCTACGAGCAGTACTTC
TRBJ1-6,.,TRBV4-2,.,CASSQDGQGMGSPLHF,TGTGCCAGCAGCCAAGATGGTCAGGGGATGGGTTCACCCCTCCACTTT
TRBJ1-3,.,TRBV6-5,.,CASRPRSSGNTIYF,TGTGCCAGCAGACCGAGAAGCTCTGGAAACACCATATATTTT
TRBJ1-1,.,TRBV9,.,CASSTHYGGNTEAFF,TGTGCCAGCAGCACCCATTACGGGGGGAACACTGAAGCTTTCTTT
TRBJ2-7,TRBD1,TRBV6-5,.,CASSLTGSWEQYF,TGTGCCAGCAGTTTGACAGGGTCTTGGGAGCAGTACTTC
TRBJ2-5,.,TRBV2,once,CASSDDAMQETQYF,TGTGCCAGCAGTGATGACGCGATGCAAGAGACCCAGTACTTC
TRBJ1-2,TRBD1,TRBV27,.,CASSYWTGGAQGYTF,TGTGCCAGCAGTTATTGGACAGGGGGCGCACAAGGCTACACCTTC
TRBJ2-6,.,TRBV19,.,CASSNTLRAGANVLTF,TGTGCCAGCAGTAATACCCTCAGGGCTGGGGCCAACGTCCTGACTTTC
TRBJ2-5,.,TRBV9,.,CASSGRVGETQYF,TGTGCCAGCAGCGGTCGAGTAGGAGAGACCCAGTACTTC
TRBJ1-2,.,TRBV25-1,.,CASSDRDAYGYTF,TGTGCCAGCAGTGACAGGGACGCCTATGGCTACACCTTC
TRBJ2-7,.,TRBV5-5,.,CASSSIDSYEQYF,TGTGCCAGCAGCTCCATAGACTCCTACGAGCAGTACTTC
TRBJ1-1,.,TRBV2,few,CASSLTPDGEAFF,TGTGCCAGCAGCTTGACCCCGGACGGGGAAGCTTTCTTT
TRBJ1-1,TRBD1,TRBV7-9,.,CASSVDRGEAFF,TGTGCCAGCAGCGTAGACAGGGGAGAAGCTTTCTTT
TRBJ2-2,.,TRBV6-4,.,CASSDSGDTGELFF,TGTGCCAGCAGTGACAGTGGGGACACCGGGGAGCTGTTTTTT
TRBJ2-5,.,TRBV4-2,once,CASSQEVAGRETQYF,TGTGCCAGCAGCCAAGAGGTTGCGGGGCGAGAGACCCAGTACTTC
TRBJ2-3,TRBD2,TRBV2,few,CASSDRGVADTQYF,TGTGCCAGCAGTGACCGGGGGGTGGCAGATACGCAGTATTTT
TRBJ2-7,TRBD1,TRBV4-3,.,CASSQDRGTYEQYF,TGCGCCAGCAGCCAGGACAGGGGCACCTACGAGCAGTACTTC
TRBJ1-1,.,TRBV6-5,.,CASSYDVRATEAFF,TGTGCCAGCAGTTACGACGTCAGGGCTACTGAAGCTTTCTTT
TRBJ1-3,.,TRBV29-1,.,CSAQEGGNTIYF,TGCAGCGCACAGGAAGGAGGAAACACCATATATTTT
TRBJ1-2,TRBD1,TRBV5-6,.,CASSADRLRGYGYTF,TGTGCCAGCAGCGCGGACAGGTTACGGGGCTATGGCTACACCTTC
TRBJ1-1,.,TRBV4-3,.,CASSQDLNSGAFF,TGCGCCAGCAGCCAAGATCTAAACAGCGGGGCTTTCTTT
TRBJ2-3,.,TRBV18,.,CASSPQASKPSTDTQYF,TGTGCCAGCTCACCCCAGGCGTCCAAACCTAGCACAGATACGCAGTATTTT
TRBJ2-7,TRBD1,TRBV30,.,CAWRATGGPYEQYF,TGTGCCTGGCGCGCCACAGGGGGCCCCTACGAGCAGTACTTC
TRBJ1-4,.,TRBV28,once,CASSPWDGPNEKLFF,TGTGCCAGCAGTCCCTGGGACGGCCCTAATGAAAAACTGTTTTTT
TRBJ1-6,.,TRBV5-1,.,CASSLGQFNSPLHF,TGCGCCAGCAGCTTGGGACAGTTTAATTCACCCCTCCACTTT
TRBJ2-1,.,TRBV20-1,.,CSASVLNEQFF,TGCAGTGCTAGTGTGCTGAATGAGCAGTTCTTC
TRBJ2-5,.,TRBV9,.,CASSVGGAIGETQYF,TGTGCCAGCAGCGTAGGGGGGGCGATTGGAGAGACCCAGTACTTC
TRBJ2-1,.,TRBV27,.,CASSLVGNWDNEQFF,TGTGCCAGCAGTCTCGTGGGGAACTGGGACAATGAGCAGTTCTTC
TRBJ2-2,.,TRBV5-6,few,CASSLAVGAGELFF,TGTGCCAGCAGCTTGGCCGTGGGGGCCGGGGAGCTGTTTTTT
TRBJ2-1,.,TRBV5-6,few,CASSRPDGWQFF,TGTGCCAGCAGCCGGCCCGACGGTTGGCAGTTCTTC
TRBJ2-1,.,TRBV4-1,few,CASSQGSSTLYNEQFF,TGCGCCAGCAGCCAAGGGTCTAGCACCCTTTACAATGAGCAGTTCTTC
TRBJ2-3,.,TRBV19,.,CATEDYTDTQYF,TGTGCCACCGAGGACTACACAGATACGCAGTATTTT
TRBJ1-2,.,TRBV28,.,CASSPPGLQGSGGYTF,TGTGCCAGCAGTCCACCGGGTTTACAGGGATCTGGCGGCTACACCTTC
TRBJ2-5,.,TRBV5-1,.,CASSRGVEGTQYF,TGCGCCAGCAGCAGGGGGGTCGAGGGGACCCAGTACTTC
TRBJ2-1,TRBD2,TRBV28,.,CASSYGRAGEQFF,TGTGCCAGCAGTTACGGGAGGGCCGGCGAGCAGTTCTTC
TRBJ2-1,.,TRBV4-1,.,CASSHGTAYTYNEQFF,TGCGCCAGCAGCCACGGGACTGCTTATACTTACAATGAGCAGTTCTTC
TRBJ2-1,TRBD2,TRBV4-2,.,CASSQDRLAGGPDSEQFF,TGTGCCAGCAGCCAAGATCGACTAGCGGGGGGGCCTGATTCCGAGCAGTTCTTC
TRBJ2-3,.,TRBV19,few,CASSLGHFTDTQYF,TGTGCCAGTAGTCTTGGACACTTCACAGATACGCAGTATTTT